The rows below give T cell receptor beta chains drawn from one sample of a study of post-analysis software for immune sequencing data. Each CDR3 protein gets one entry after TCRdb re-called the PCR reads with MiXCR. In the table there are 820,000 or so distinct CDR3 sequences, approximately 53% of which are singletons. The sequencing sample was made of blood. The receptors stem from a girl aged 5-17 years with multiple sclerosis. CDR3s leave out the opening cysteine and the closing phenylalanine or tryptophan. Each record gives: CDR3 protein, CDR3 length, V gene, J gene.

ASSLTSSSYNEQF	13	TRBV5-1	TRBJ2-1
ASSSPGWEREGLVYEQY	17	TRBV5-1	TRBJ2-7
ASSRIGQGAYNEQF	14	TRBV5-1	TRBJ2-1
ASSPTKTSGSPHSYEQY	17	TRBV7-9	TRBJ2-7
SARDRTGLYEQY	12	TRBV20-1	TRBJ2-7
SARVTRTGTRGTDTQY	16	TRBV20-1	TRBJ2-3
ASSVDLGSETQY	12	TRBV9	TRBJ2-5
ASSLSSGGPTYEQY	14	TRBV3-1	TRBJ2-7
ATSDGSAGEDEQY	13	TRBV24-1	TRBJ2-7
ASSPRDRAAKNIQY	14	TRBV3-1	TRBJ2-4
ASSLDGANTEAF	12	TRBV7-2	TRBJ1-1